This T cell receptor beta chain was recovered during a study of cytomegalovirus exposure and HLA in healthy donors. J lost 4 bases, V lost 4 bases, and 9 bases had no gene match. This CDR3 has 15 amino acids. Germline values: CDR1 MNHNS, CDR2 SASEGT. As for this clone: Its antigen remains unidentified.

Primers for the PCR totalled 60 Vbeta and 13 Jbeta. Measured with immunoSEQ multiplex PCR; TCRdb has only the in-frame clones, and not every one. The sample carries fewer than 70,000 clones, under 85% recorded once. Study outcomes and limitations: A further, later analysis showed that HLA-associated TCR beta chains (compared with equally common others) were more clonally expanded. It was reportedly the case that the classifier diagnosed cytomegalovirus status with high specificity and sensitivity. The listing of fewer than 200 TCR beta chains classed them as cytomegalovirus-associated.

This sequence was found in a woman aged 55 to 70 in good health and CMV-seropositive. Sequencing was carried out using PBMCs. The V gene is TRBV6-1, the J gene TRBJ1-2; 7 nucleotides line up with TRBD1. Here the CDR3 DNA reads TGTGCCAGCAGTGGGGGCCCGGGACAGATCTATGGCTACACCTTC. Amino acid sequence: CASSGGPGQIYGYTF.